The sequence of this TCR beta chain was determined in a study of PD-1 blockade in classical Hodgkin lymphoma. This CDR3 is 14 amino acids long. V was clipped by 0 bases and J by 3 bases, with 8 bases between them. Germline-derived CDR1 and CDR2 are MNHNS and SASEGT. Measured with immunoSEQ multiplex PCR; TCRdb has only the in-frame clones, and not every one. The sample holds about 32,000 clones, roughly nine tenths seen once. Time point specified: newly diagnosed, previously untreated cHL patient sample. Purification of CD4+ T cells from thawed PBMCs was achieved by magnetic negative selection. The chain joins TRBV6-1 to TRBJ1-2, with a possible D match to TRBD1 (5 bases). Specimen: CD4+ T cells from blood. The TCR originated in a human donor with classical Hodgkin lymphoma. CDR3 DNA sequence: TGTGCCAGCAGTGAAGCCGGGGCGCACTATGGCTACACCTTC. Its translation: CASSEAGAHYGYTF.